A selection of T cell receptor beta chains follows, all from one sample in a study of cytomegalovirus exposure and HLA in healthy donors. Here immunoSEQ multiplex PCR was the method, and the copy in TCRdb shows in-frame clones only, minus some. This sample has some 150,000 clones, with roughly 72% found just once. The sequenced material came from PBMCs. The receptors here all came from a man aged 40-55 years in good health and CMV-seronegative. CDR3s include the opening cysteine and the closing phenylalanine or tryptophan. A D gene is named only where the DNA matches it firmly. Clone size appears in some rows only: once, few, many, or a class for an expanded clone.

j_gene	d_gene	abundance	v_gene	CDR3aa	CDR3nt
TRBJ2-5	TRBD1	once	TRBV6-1	CASNGQGQGTQYF	TGTGCCAGCAACGGACAGGGGCAAGGGACCCAGTACTTC
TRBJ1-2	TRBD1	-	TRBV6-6	CASSPGTVYYGYTF	TGTGCCAGCAGTCCCGGGACAGTCTACTATGGCTACACCTTC
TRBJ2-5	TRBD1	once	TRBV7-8	CASSIVRGQETQYF	TGTGCCAGCAGCATTGTCAGGGGGCAAGAGACCCAGTACTTC
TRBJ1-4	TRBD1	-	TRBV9	CASSVEAGGGEKLFF	TGTGCCAGCAGCGTAGAGGCAGGGGGAGGTGAAAAACTGTTTTTT
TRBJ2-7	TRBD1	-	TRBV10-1	CASSEPGGYEQYF	TGCGCCAGCAGTGAGCCAGGGGGCTACGAGCAGTACTTC
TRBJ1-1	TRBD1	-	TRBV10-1	CASRSGTENTEAFF	TGCGCCAGCAGATCCGGGACAGAGAACACTGAAGCTTTCTTT
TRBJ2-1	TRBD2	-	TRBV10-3	CAITSGGVDEQFF	TGTGCCATCACCAGCGGGGGTGTCGATGAGCAGTTCTTC
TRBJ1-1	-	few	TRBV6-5	CASKYLTEAFF	TGTGCCAGCAAATATTTGACTGAAGCTTTCTTT
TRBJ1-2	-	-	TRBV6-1	CASRESGQIYGYTF	TGTGCCAGCAGAGAATCCGGACAGATCTATGGCTACACCTTC
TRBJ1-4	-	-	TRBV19	CASSVDSSNEKLFF	TGTGCCAGTAGTGTCGACAGCTCTAATGAAAAACTGTTTTTT
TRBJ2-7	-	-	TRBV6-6	CASSKDRTYEQYF	TGTGCCAGCAGTAAAGACAGGACCTACGAGCAGTACTTC
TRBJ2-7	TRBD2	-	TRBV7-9	CASSSTSKATRGDYEQYF	TGTGCCAGCAGCTCGACTAGCAAAGCTACCCGAGGGGACTACGAGCAGTACTTC
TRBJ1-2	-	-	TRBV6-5	CASSPAGGDGYTF	TGTGCCAGCAGTCCCGCGGGGGGGGATGGCTACACCTTC
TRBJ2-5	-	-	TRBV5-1	CASSSPPSQETQYF	TGCGCCAGCAGCTCCCCTCCTTCTCAAGAGACCCAGTACTTC
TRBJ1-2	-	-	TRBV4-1	CASSEHPTGLGGGYTF	TGCGCCAGCAGCGAACATCCGACAGGTTTGGGTGGAGGCTACACCTTC
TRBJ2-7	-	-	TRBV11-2	CASSQAVREQYF	TGTGCCAGCAGCCAAGCGGTGCGCGAGCAGTACTTC
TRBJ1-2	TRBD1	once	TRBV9	CASSQGQVYPYGYTF	TGTGCCAGCAGCCAGGGACAGGTGTATCCCTATGGCTACACCTTC
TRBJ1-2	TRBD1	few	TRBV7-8	CASSLAGQGYGYTF	TGTGCCAGCAGCTTAGCGGGACAGGGGTATGGCTACACCTTC
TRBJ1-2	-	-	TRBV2	CASTYTLRRGSGYTF	TGTGCCAGCACGTACACCCTTCGGCGGGGGTCGGGCTACACCTTC
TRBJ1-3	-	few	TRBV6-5	CASSSGRDSGNTIYF	TGTGCCAGCAGCTCCGGACGGGACTCTGGAAACACCATATATTTT
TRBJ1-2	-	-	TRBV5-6	CASSPSGDYGYTF	TGTGCCAGCAGTCCATCGGGTGACTATGGCTACACCTTC
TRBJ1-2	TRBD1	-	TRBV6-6	CASSYSGQGRYGYTF	TGTGCCAGCAGTTACTCGGGACAGGGCCGCTATGGCTACACCTTC